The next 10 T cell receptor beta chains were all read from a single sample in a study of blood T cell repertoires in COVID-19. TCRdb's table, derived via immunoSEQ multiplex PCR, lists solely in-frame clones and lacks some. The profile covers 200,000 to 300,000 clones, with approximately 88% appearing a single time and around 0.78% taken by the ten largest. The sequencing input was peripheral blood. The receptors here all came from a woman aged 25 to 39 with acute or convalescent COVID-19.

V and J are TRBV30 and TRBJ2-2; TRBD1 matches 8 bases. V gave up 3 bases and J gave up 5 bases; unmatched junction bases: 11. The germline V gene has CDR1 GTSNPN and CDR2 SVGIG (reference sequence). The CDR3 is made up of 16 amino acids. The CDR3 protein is CAWRPSGRGQTGELFF. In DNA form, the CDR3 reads TGTGCCTGGAGACCGTCGGGCAGGGGGCAAACCGGGGAGCTGTTTTTT. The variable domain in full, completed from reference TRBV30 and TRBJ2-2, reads SQTIHQWPATLVQPVGSPLSLECTVEGTSNPNLYWYRQAAGRGLQLLFYSVGIGQISSEVPQNLSASRPQDRQFILSSKKLLLSDSGFYLCAWRPSGRGQTGELFFGEGSRLTVL.

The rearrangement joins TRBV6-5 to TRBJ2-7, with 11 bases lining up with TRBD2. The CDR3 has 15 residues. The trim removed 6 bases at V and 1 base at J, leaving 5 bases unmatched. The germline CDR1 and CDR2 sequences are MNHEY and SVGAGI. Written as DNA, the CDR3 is TGTGCCAGCAGGCTGGGGACTAGCGGATCCTACGAGCAGTACTTC. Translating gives CASRLGTSGSYEQYF.

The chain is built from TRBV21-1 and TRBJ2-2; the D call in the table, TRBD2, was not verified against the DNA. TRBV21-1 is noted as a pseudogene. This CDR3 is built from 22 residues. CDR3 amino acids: CASSKGIKGRLAGVPNTGELFF. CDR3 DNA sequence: TGTGCCAGCAGCAAAGGAATAAAGGGGAGACTAGCGGGAGTCCCGAACACCGGGGAGCTGTTTTTT.

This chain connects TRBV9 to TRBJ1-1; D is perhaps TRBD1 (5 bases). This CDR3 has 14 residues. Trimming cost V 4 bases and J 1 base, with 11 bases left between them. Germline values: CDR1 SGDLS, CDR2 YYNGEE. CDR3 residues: CASSTRQSNTEAFF. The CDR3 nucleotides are TGTGCCAGCAGCACGCGACAGTCGAACACTGAAGCTTTCTTT.

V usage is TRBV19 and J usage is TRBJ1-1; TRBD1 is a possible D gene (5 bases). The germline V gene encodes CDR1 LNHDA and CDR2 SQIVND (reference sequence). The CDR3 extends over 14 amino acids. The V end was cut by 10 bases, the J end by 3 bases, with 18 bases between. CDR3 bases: TGTGCCACAGGGCGAGTCGGGGGGGACACTGAAGCTTTCTTT. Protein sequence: CATGRVGGDTEAFF.

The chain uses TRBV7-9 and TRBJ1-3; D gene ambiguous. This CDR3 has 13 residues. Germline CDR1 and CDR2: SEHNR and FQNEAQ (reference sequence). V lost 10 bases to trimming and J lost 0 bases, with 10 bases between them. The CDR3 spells CATEYSSGNTIYF. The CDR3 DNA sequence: TGTGCCACCGAATACAGCTCTGGAAACACCATATATTTT.

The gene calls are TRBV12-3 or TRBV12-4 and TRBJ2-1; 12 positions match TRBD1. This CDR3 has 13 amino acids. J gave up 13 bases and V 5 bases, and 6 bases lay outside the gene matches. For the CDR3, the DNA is TGTGCCAGCAGTATCCGGGACAGGGGGCGACAGTTCTTC. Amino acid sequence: CASSIRDRGRQFF.

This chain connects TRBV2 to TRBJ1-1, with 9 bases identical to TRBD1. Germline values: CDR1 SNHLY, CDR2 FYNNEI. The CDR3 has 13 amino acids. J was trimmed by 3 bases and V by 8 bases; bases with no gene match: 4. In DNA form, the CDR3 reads TGTGCCAGCCTACAGGGGGCGTACACTGAAGCTTTCTTT. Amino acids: CASLQGAYTEAFF.

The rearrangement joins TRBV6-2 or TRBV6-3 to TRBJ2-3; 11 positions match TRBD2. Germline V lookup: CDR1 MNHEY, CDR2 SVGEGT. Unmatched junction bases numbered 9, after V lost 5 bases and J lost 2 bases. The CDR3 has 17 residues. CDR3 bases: TGTGCCAGCAGTGACCCTAGACTAGCGGGGTACACAGATACGCAGTATTTT. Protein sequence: CASSDPRLAGYTDTQYF.

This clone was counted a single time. Written as DNA, the CDR3 is TGTGCCAGCAGTCGGGGTTGGGGCACTGAAGCTTTCTTT. Translated, it gives CASSRGWGTEAFF. V usage is TRBV25-1 and J usage is TRBJ1-1; no clear D gene. Germline V gives CDR1 MGHDK, CDR2 SYGVNS. The CDR3 spans 13 residues. Trimming took 5 bases from V and 4 from J, leaving 11 bases between them.